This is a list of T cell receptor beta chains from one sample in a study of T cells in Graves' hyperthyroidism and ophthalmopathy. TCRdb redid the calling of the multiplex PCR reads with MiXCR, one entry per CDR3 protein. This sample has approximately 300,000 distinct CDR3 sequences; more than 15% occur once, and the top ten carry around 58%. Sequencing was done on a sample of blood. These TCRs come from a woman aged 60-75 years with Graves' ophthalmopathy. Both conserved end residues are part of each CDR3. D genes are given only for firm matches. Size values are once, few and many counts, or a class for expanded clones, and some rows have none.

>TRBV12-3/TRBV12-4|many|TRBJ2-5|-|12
TGTGCCAGCAGTTTTTCTTGGGAGACCCAGTACTTC
CASSFSWETQYF
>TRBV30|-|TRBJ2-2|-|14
TGTGCCTGGCGCTACTACCGGAACACCGGGGAGCTGTTTTTT
CAWRYYRNTGELFF
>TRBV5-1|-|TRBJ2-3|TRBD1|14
TGCGCCAGCAGCTTCTTGACAGGGAATAGTGCGCAGTATTTT
CASSFLTGNSAQYF
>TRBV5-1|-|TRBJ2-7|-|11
TGCGCCAGCAGCTTTGACGAGGAGCAGTACTTC
CASSFDEEQYF
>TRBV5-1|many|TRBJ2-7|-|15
TGCGCCAGCAGGCACCTTAAAGGGAGCTCCTACGAGCAGTACTTC
CASRHLKGSSYEQYF
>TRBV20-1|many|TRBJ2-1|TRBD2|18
TGCAGTGCTACCCTCCTAGGGACTAGCGAGGGCTCCTACAATGAGCAGTTCTTC
CSATLLGTSEGSYNEQFF
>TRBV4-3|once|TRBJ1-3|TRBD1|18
TGCGCCAGCAGCCAAGTTGCGGACAGGGGGCGAGCTGGAAACACCATATATTTT
CASSQVADRGRAGNTIYF
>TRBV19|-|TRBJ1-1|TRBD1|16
TGTGCCAGTACCAATCCACAGGGGGGCCCAAACACTGAAGCTTTCTTT
CASTNPQGGPNTEAFF
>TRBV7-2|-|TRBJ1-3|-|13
TGTGCCAGCAGCGTCTTGGGGTCGAACACCATATATTTT
CASSVLGSNTIYF
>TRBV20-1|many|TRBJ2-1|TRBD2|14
TGCAGTGCAATAGCGGGGGGGCCTTTCAATGAGCAGTTCTTC
CSAIAGGPFNEQFF
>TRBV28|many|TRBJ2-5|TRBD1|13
TGTGCCAGCAGAAACAGGGGGCAAGAGACCCAGTACTTC
CASRNRGQETQYF
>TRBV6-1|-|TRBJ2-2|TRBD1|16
TGTGCCAGCAGTCCACCCAGGACAGGGAACACCGGGGAGCTGTTTTTT
CASSPPRTGNTGELFF
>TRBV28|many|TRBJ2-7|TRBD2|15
TGTGCCAGCAGCCGGACTAGCGGAACCTCCTACGAGCAGTACTTC
CASSRTSGTSYEQYF
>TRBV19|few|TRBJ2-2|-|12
TGTGCCAGTAGTACCTACACCGGGGAGCTGTTTTTT
CASSTYTGELFF
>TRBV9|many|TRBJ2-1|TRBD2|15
TGTGCCAGCAGCGCTAGCGGGGCCCGCTACAATGAGCAGTTCTTC
CASSASGARYNEQFF
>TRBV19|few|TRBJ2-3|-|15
TGTGCCAGTAGTATTATGGGAAGCGCCACAGATACGCAGTATTTT
CASSIMGSATDTQYF
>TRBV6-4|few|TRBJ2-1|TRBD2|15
TGTGCCAGCAGTCGGGGACTAGCATCCTACAATGAGCAGTTCTTC
CASSRGLASYNEQFF
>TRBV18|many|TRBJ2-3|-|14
TGTGCCAGCTCACCCGCAGGGGCGGTAGATACGCAGTATTTT
CASSPAGAVDTQYF
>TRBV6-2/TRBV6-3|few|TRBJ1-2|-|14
TGTGCCAGCAGACCGACCGGGACCTACTATGGCTACACCTTC
CASRPTGTYYGYTF
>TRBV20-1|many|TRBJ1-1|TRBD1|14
TGCAGTGCTAGATTCGGGACAGGGCTTTCTGAAGCTTTCTTT
CSARFGTGLSEAFF
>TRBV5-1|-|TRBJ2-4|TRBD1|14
TGCGCCAGCAGCTTGGGTACAGGGGGCGGCATTCAGTACTTC
CASSLGTGGGIQYF
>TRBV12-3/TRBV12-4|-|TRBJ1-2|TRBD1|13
TGTGCCAGCACCCGGGACAGGATAAATGGCTACACCTTC
CASTRDRINGYTF
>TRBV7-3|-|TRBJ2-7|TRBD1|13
TGTGCCAGCAGCCCCCAACAGGGGTTGGAGCAGTACTTC
CASSPQQGLEQYF
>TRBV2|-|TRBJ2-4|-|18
TGTGCCAGCAGTGAGTTCAAACAGCCACTCCTGGCCAAAAACATTCAGTACTTC
CASSEFKQPLLAKNIQYF
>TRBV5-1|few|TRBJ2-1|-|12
TGCGCCAGCAGCTTAACTAGCTTTGAGCAGTTCTTC
CASSLTSFEQFF
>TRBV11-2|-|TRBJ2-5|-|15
TGTGCCAGCAGCTTTCGGCCTGGGGGCGAGGAGACCCAGTACTTC
CASSFRPGGEETQYF
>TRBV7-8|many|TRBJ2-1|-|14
TGTGCCAGCAGCTTAGAGATCGCCTACAATGAGCAGTTCTTC
CASSLEIAYNEQFF
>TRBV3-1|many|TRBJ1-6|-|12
TGTGCCAGCAGCCAAAGGGACTCACCCCTCCACTTT
CASSQRDSPLHF
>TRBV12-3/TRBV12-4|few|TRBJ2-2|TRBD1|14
TGTGCCAGCAGTTCCGACAGGGGAACCGGGGAGCTGTTTTTT
CASSSDRGTGELFF
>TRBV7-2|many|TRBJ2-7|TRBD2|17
TGTGCCAGCAGCTTAGGAAGGACTAGCGGGGGGGCAAGGGAGCAGTACTTC
CASSLGRTSGGAREQYF
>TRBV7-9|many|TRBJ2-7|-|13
TGTGCCAGCAGCTTATCAAAGGGCTACGAGCAGTACTTC
CASSLSKGYEQYF
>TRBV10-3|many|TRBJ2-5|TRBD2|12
TGTGCCAACGGGGGGATTGAAGAGACCCAGTACTTC
CANGGIEETQYF
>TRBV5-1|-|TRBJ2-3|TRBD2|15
TGCGCCAGCAACCAACTAGCGGGGGGGCCAGATACGCAGTATTTT
CASNQLAGGPDTQYF
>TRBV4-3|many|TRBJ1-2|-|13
TGCGCCAGCAGCCAAGATACGACCTATGGCTACACCTTC
CASSQDTTYGYTF
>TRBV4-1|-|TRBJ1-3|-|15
TGCGCCAGCAGCCAAGATAGATCCGGGTTGTACACCATATATTTT
CASSQDRSGLYTIYF
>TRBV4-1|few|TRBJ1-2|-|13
TGCGCCAGCAGCCGTCGGCACAACTATGGCTACACCTTC
CASSRRHNYGYTF
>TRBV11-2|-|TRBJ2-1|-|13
TGTGCCAGCAGCTTAGAATTCGGGGGAGGGCAGTTCTTC
CASSLEFGGGQFF
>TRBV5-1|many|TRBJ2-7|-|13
TGCGCCAGCAGCTGGGCCCTAACCTACGAGCAGTACTTC
CASSWALTYEQYF
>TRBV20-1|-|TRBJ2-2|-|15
TGCAGTGCTAGAGATTTAGGTGTGAACACCGGGGAGCTGTTTTTT
CSARDLGVNTGELFF
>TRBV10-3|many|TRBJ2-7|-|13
TGTGCCATCAGAAGGCAGTTGTTCAACGAGCAGTACTTC
CAIRRQLFNEQYF
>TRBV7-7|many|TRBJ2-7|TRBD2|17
TGTGCTAGCAGCTTAGGCCCCGTCGGGGGGGGGGCCTACGAGCAGTACTTC
CASSLGPVGGGAYEQYF
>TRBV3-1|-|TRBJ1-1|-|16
TGTGCCAGCAGCCAAGGACTCGGACGGGGAAACACTGAAGCTTTCTTT
CASSQGLGRGNTEAFF
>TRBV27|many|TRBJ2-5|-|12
TGTGCCAGCAGTTCGATGGGAGAGACCCAGTACTTC
CASSSMGETQYF
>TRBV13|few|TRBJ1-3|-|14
TGTGCCAGCAGCTCGTCGGACTCTGGAAACACCATATATTTT
CASSSSDSGNTIYF
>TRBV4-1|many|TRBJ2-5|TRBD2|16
TGCGCCAGCAGCCAATTCGGTAGCGGGGGGCAAGAGACCCAGTACTTC
CASSQFGSGGQETQYF
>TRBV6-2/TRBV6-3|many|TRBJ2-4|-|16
TGTGCCAGCAGTCTATGGCGGGGTGTAGCCAAAAACATTCAGTACTTC
CASSLWRGVAKNIQYF
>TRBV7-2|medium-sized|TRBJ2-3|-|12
TGTGCCAGCAGCTTAGATTCAGATACGCAGTATTTT
CASSLDSDTQYF
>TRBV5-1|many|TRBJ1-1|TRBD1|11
TGCGCCAGCTCAGACAGGGGGAGGGCTTTCTTT
CASSDRGRAFF
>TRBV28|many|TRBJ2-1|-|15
TGTGCCAGCACCGCGGACAGCGGCCCCTACAATGAGCAGTTCTTC
CASTADSGPYNEQFF
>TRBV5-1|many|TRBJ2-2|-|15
TGCGCCAGCAGCCGATCATCAGGGATCACCGGGGAGCTGTTTTTT
CASSRSSGITGELFF
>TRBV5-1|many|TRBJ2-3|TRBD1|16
TGCGCCAGCAGCCCGGGACAGGCACAAAGCACAGATACGCAGTATTTT
CASSPGQAQSTDTQYF
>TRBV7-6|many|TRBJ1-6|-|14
TGTGCCAGCAGCGAATGGACCTCCGATTCACCCCTCCACTTT
CASSEWTSDSPLHF
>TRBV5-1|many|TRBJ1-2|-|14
TGCGCCAGCAGCTTAAACATCATAGGAGCGGGCTACACCTTC
CASSLNIIGAGYTF
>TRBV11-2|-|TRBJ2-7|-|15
TGTGCCAGCAGCGCAACCTGGGACCGACGATACGAGCAGTACTTC
CASSATWDRRYEQYF
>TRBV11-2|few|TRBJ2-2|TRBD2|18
TGTGCCAGCAGCTCAGGGGCTAGCGGGGGGTTGGTCTCCGGGGAGCTGTTTTTT
CASSSGASGGLVSGELFF